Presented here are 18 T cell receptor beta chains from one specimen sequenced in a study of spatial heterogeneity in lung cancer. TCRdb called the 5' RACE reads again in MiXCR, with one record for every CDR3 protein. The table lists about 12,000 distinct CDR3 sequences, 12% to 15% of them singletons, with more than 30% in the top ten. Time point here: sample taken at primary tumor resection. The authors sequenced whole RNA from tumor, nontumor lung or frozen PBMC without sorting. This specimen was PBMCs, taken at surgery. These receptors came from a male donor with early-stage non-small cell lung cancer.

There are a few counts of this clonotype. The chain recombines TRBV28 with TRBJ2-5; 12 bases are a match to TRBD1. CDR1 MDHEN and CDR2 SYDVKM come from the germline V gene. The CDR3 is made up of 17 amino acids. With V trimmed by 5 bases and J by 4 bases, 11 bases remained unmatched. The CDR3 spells CASSALGTGGSRETQYF. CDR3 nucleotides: TGTGCCAGCAGTGCCCTCGGGACAGGGGGCTCCCGAGAGACCCAGTACTTC.

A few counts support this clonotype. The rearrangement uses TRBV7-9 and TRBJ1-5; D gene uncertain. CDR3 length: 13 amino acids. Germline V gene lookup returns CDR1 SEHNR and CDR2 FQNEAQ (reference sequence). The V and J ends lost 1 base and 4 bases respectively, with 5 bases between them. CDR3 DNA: TGTGCCAGCAGCTTAGAGCGGAATCAGCCCCAGCATTTT. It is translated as CASSLERNQPQHF. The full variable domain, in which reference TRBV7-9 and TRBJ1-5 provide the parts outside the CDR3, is DTGVSQNPRHKITKRGQNVTFRCDPISEHNRLYWYRQTLGQGPEFLTYFQNEAQLEKSRLLSDRFSAERPKGSFSTLEIQRTEQGDSAMYLCASSLERNQPQHFGDGTRLSIL.

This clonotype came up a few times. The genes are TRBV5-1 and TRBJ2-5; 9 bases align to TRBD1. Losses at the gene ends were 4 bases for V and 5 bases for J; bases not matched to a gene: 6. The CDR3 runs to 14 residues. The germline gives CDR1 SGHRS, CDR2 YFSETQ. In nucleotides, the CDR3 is TGCGCCAGCAGCCCACAGGGGGCAGAGGAGACCCAGTACTTC. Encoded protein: CASSPQGAEETQYF.

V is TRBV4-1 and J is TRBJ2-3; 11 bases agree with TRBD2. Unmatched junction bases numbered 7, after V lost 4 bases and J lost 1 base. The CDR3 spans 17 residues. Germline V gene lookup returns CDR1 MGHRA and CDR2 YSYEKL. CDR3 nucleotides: TGCGCCAGCAGCCCCTCCGAACTAGCGGGGGGCACAGATACGCAGTATTTT. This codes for CASSPSELAGGTDTQYF.

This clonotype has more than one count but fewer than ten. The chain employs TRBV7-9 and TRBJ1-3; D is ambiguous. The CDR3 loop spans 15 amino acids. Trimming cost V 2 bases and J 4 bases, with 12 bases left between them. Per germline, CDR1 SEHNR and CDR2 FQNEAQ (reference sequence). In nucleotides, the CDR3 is TGTGCCAGCAGCTTACCCCGACGAATGGGAAACACCATATATTTT. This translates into CASSLPRRMGNTIYF.

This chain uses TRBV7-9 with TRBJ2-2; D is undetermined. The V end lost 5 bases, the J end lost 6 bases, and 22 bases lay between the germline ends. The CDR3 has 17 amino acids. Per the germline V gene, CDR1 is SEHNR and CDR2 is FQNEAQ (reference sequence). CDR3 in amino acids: CASSPWTAIPLAGELFF. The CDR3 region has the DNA TGTGCCAGCAGCCCATGGACCGCAATCCCGCTTGCCGGGGAGCTGTTTTTT. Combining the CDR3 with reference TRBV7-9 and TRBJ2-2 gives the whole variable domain DTGVSQNPRHKITKRGQNVTFRCDPISEHNRLYWYRQTLGQGPEFLTYFQNEAQLEKSRLLSDRFSAERPKGSFSTLEIQRTEQGDSAMYLCASSPWTAIPLAGELFFGEGSRLTVL.

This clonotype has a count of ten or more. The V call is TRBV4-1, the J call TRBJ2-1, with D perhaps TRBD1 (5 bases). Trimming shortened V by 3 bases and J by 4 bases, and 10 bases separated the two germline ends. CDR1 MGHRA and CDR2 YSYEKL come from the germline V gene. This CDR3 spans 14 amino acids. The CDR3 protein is CASSQGRGYNEQFF. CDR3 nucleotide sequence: TGCGCCAGCAGCCAGGGAAGGGGATACAATGAGCAGTTCTTC.

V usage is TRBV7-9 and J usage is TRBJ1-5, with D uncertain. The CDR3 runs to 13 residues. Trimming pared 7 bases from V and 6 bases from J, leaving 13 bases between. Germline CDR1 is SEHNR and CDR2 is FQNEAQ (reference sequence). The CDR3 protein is CASTRSDGQPQHF. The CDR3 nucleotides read TGTGCCAGCACCAGGTCGGACGGTCAGCCCCAGCATTTT.

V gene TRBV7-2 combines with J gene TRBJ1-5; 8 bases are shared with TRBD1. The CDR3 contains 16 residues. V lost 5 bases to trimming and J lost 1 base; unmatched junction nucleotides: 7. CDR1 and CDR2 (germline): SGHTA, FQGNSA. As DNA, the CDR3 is TGTGCCAGCAGCCTAACAGGGGGTACGAGCAATCAGCCCCAGCATTTT. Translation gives CASSLTGGTSNQPQHF.

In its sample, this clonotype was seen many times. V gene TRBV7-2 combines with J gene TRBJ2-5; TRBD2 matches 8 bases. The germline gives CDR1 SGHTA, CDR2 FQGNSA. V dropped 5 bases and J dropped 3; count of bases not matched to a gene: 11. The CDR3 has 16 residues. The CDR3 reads CASSPPGGSGEETQYF. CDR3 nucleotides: TGTGCCAGCAGCCCGCCCGGGGGTAGCGGGGAAGAGACCCAGTACTTC.

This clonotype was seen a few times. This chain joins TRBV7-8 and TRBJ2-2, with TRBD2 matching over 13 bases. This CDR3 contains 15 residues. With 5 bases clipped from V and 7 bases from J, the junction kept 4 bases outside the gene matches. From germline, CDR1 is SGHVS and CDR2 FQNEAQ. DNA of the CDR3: TGTGCCAGCAGCAAGACTAGCGGGGGGATCGGGGAGCTGTTTTTT. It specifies CASSKTSGGIGELFF.

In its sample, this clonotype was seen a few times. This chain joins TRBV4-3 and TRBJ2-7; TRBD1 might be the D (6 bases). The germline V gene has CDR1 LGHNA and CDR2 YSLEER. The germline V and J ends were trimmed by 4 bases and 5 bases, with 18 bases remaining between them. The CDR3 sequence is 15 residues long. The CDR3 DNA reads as TGCGCCAGCAGCCGAGCAACAACAGGGTTCCACGAGCAGTACTTC. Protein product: CASSRATTGFHEQYF.

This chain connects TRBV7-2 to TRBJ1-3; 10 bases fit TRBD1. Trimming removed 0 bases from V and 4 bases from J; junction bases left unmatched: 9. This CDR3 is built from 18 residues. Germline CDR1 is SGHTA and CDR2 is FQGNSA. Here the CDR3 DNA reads TGTGCCAGCAGCTTAGCGTCACGGACAGGGGGGTCCGGAAACACCATATATTTT. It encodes CASSLASRTGGSGNTIYF.

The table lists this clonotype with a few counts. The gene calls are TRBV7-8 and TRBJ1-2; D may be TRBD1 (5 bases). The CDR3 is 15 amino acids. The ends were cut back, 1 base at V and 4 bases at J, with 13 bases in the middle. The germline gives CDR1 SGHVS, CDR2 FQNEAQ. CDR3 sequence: CASSLVRDGPYGYTF. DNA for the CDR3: TGTGCCAGCAGCTTAGTTCGGGACGGTCCCTATGGCTACACCTTC.

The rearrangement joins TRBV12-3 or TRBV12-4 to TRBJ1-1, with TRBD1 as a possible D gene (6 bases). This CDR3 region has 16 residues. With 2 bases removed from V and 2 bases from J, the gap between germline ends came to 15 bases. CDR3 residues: CASSLTSSGENTEAFF. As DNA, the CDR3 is TGTGCCAGCAGTTTAACCTCTTCAGGGGAAAACACTGAAGCTTTCTTT.

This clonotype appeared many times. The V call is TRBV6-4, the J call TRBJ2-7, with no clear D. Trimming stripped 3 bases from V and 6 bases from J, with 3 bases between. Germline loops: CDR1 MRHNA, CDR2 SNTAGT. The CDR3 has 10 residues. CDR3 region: CASSECEQYF. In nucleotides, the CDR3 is TGTGCCAGCAGTGAGTGCGAGCAGTACTTC.

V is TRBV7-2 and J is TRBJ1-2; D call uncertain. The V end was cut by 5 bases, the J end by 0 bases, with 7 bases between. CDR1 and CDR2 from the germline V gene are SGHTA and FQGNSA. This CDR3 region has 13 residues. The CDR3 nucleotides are TGTGCCAGCAGCGGACGGCCTAACTATGGCTACACCTTC. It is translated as CASSGRPNYGYTF.

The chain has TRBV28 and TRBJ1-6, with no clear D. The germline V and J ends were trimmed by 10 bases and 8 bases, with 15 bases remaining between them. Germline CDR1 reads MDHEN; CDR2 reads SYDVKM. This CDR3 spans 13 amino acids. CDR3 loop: CATRPGLYSPLHF. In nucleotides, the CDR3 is TGTGCCACCCGACCGGGCCTCTATTCACCCCTCCACTTT.